This T cell receptor (beta chain) was obtained from a study of blood T cells in healthy people across ages. This clonotype was seen a handful of times. V shed 6 bases, J shed 2 bases, and the junction held 19 bases outside the gene matches. Looked up from germline, CDR1 is SGHDT and CDR2 is YYEEEE. The CDR3 runs 18 residues. The use of a sample-barcoded 5' primer and a J-beta primer mix characterized a second PCR of about 7 to 12 cycles. TCRdb called the 5' RACE reads again in MiXCR, with one record for every CDR3 protein. The sample records 800,000 to 950,000 distinct CDR3 sequences, about 34% being singletons.

This sequence joins TRBV5-6 and TRBJ2-5; TRBD2 matches 7 bases. The sequence was collected from a man between 18 and 29 years old in good health. Sequencing input: blood. The CDR3 loop is CASTTWLAGPAPQETQYF. For the CDR3, the DNA is TGTGCCAGCACCACATGGTTAGCGGGCCCGGCACCACAAGAGACCCAGTACTTC.